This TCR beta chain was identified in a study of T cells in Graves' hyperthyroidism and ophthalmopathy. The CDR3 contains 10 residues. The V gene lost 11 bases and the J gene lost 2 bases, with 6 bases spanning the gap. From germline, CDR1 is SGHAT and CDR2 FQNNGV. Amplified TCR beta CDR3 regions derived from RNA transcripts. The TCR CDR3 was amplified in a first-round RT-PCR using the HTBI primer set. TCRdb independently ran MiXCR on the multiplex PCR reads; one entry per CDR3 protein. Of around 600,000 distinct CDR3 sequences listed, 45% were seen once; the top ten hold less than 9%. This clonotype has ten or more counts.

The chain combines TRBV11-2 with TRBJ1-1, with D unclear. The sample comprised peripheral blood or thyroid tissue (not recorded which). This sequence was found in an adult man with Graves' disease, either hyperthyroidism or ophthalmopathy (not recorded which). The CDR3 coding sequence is TGTGCCGCTGGAAACACTGAAGCTTTCTTT. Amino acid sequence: CAAGNTEAFF.